The clone carrying this T cell receptor beta chain was recorded many times. The data were taken from a study of blood T cell repertoires in COVID-19. CDR3 length: 12 residues. Per the germline V gene, CDR1 is MNHEY and CDR2 is SVGAGI. The ends were cut back, 8 bases at V and 1 base at J, with 7 bases in the middle. Original processing notes: Nucleated cell counts were estimated from reference gene primer amplification. Measured with immunoSEQ multiplex PCR; TCRdb has only the in-frame clones, and not every one. V and J calls and clone size are given by that table; D and trimming were obtained from the DNA. The repertoire holds roughly 400,000 clones, with nearly 90% as singletons.

The sample was PBMCs or T cells enriched from blood (not recorded which). The receptor was derived from a woman in her 30s who had recovered from COVID-19. The chain has TRBV6-5 and TRBJ2-3; D unclear. The CDR3 DNA reads as TGTGCCAGCTCGGTAGGCACAGATACGCAGTATTTT. Residues: CASSVGTDTQYF.